The TCR beta chain under discussion was sequenced for a study of T cell changes during pregnancy in multiple sclerosis. Some clones are missing from TCRdb's copy, which holds only in-frame ones; the method was immunoSEQ multiplex PCR. The profile shows 30,000 to 40,000 clones, under 95% of them singletons. V shed 0 bases, J shed 5 bases, and the junction held 11 bases outside the gene matches. CDR1 and CDR2 (germline): MGHRA, YSYEKL. The CDR3 loop spans 18 amino acids. The sequencing here drew on CD4+ T cells from peripheral blood mononuclear cells, taken in the third trimester of pregnancy. The chain links TRBV4-1 to TRBJ2-5; 11 bases line up with TRBD2. The sequence derives from a female donor in good health, enrolled as a control in a pregnancy study. DNA for the CDR3: TGCGCCAGCAGCCAAGATCCCTCTCTAGCGGGGGGTATCGAGACCCAGTACTTC. Its translation: CASSQDPSLAGGIETQYF.